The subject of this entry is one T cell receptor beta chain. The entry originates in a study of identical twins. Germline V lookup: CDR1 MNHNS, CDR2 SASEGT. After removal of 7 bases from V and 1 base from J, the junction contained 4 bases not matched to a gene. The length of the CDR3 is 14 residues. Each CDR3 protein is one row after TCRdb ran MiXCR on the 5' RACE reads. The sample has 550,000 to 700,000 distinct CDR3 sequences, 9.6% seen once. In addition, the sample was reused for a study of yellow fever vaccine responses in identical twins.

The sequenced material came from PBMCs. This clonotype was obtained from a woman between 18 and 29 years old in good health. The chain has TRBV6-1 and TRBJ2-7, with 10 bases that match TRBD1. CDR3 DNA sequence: TGTGCCAGCAACCGGGACAGGGGTTCCTACGAGCAGTACTTC. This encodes CASNRDRGSYEQYF.